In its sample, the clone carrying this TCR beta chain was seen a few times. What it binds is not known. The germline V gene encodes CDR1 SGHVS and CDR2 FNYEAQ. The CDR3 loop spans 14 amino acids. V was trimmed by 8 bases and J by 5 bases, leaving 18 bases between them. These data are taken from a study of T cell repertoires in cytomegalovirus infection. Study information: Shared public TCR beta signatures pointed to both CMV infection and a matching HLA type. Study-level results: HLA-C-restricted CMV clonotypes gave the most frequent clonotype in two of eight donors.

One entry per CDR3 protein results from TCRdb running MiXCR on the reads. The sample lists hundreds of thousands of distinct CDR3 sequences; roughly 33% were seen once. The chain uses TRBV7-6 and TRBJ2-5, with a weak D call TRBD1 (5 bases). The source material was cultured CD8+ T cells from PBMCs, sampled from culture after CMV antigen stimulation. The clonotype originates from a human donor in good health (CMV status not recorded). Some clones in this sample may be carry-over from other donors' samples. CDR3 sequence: CASERPGSEETQYF. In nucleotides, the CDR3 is TGTGCCAGCGAGAGGCCAGGGTCAGAGGAGACCCAGTACTTC.